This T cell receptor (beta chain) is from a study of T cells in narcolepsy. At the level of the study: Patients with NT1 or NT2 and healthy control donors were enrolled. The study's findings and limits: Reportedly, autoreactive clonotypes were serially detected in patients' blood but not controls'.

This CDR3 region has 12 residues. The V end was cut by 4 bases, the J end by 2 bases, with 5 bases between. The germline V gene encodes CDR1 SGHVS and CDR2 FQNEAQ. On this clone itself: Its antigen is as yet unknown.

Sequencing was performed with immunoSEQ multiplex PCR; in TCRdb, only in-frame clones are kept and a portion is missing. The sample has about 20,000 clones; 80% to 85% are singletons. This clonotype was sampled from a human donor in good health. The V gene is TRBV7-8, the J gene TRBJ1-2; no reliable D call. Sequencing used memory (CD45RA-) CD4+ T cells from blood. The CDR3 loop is CASSSYNYGYTF. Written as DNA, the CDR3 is TGTGCCAGCAGCTCCTACAACTATGGCTACACCTTC.